This TCR beta chain was recorded in a study of regulatory T cells in long-lasting Graves disease. Study-level results: Accuracy may have been reduced by the small sample size.

Time point indicated: persistent/refractory GD, antithyroid drugs over 5 years with positive TRAb. RNA extracted from PBMCs served as the sequencing template. CDR3 regions were amplified by Arm-PCR using iRepertoire HTBI primers to build TCR beta libraries. In TCRdb, the multiplex PCR reads were re-called with MiXCR into one record per CDR3 protein. Among roughly 500,000 distinct CDR3 sequences listed, under 25% were seen once. This clonotype was seen a handful of times. Its antigen is unknown. The TCR originated in a female donor with Graves disease. Sequencing was performed on peripheral blood mononuclear cells (PBMCs), taken when the disease was refractory, from a patient treated with antithyroid drugs.

CDR3: CASSHRGQNTEAFF. As DNA, the CDR3 is TGTGCCAGTAGCCACAGGGGGCAGAACACTGAAGCTTTCTTT. J is TRBJ1-1 and V is TRBV19; 9 bases line up with TRBD1. CDR3 length equals 14 residues. V dropped 6 bases and J dropped 1; count of bases not matched to a gene: 3. Germline V gene data show CDR1 as LNHDA and CDR2 as SQIVND (reference sequence).